The present T cell receptor beta chain was sequenced within a study of blood T cell repertoires in COVID-19. About the study: The cDNA or gDNA used as material had been derived from T cells, B-cell-depleted T cells, or PBMCs.

Clones were read by immunoSEQ multiplex PCR, and TCRdb kept only the in-frame ones, dropping some. The sample holds some 14,000 clones, over 80% seen once. CDR1 and CDR2 from the germline V gene are SGHNT and YYREEE (reference sequence). Deletions cut 5 bases from V and 11 bases from J, with 24 bases between. The CDR3 consists of 15 residues. This clonotype originated in a man aged 40-49 years with active or convalescent COVID-19. The source material was peripheral blood. The J gene is TRBJ2-3, the V gene TRBV5-4, with a weak D call TRBD2 (7 bases). CDR3 nucleotide sequence: TGTGCCAGCAGTCCTCCCAACTCGGGGGCTAGCGGGCAGTATTTT. Translating gives CASSPPNSGASGQYF. Supplemented by reference TRBV5-4 and TRBJ2-3, the full variable domain reads ETGVTQSPTHLIKTRGQQVTLRCSSQSGHNTVSWYQQALGQGPQFIFQYYREEENGRGNFPPRFSGLQFPNYSSELNVNALELDDSALYLCASSPPNSGASGQYFGPGTRLTVL.